These T cell receptor beta chains were read from a single sample in a study of CD8+ T cells in alopecia areata. The protocol was immunoSEQ multiplex PCR, while the TCRdb copy is restricted to in-frame clones and leaves out a portion. The table lists more than 200,000 clones, around two fifths of them singletons. The sequences come from CD4+ T cells sorted from blood, collected around week 37, from a patient treated with tofacitinib. The receptors were gathered from a human donor with alopecia areata. Both conserved end residues are part of each CDR3. D genes are given only for firm matches. Size tells how often a clone was seen (once, few, many) or the class of an expanded clone, and some rows leave it out.

>TRBD1|NA|TRBV30|TRBJ1-2
CAWGTGAHGYTF
>NA|few|TRBV5-1|TRBJ2-2
CASSLVLTGTGELFF
>NA|NA|TRBV21-1|TRBJ2-5
CASSKVGRLAGTETQYF
>TRBD1|few|TRBV28|TRBJ1-2
CASRFPTGTGRVDYGYTF
>NA|NA|TRBV30|TRBJ2-1
CAWSSRPTDEQFF
>NA|NA|TRBV29-1|TRBJ1-1
CSVVFGTNKRGAFF
>TRBD1|NA|TRBV30|TRBJ1-4
CAWSGTGDEKLFF
>NA|NA|TRBV29-1|TRBJ2-5
CSVIQFRGLETQYF
>NA|NA|TRBV29-1|TRBJ1-2
CSVVVRREGGYTF
>NA|NA|TRBV4-1|TRBJ2-1
CATRIGPGRQVEQFF
>NA|NA|TRBV30|TRBJ2-3
CAWSVTVSSTDTQYF
>NA|NA|TRBV30|TRBJ1-3
CAWNYDSGNTIYF
>NA|once|TRBV18|TRBJ1-1
CASSPAVNTEAFF